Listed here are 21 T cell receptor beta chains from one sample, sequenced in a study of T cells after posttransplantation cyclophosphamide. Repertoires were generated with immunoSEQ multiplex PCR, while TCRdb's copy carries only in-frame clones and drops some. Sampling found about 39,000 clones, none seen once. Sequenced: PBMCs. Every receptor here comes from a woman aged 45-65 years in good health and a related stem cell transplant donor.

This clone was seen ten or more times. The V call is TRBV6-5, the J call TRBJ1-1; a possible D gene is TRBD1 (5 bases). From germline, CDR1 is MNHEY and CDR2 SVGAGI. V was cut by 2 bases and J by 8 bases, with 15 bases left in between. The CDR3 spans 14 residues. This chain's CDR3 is CASSYGRGGTEAFF. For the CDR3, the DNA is TGTGCCAGCAGTTACGGTCGGGGGGGAACAGAAGCTTTCTTT.

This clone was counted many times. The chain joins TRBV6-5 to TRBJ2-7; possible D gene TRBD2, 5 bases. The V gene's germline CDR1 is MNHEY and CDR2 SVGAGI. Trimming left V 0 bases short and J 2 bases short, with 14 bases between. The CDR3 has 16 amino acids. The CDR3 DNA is TGTGCCAGCAGTTACTCGACTTTCGGGAATACCTACGAGCAGTACTTC. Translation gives CASSYSTFGNTYEQYF.

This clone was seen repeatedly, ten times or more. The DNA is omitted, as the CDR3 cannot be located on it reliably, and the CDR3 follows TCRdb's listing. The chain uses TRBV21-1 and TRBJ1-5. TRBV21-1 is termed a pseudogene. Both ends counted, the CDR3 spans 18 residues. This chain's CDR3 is CASSKDGVGRGSNQPQHF.

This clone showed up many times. CDR3 loop: CASSPHSGGEANEQFF. CDR3 DNA sequence: TGTGCCAGCAGCCCCCATAGCGGAGGAGAGGCGAATGAGCAGTTCTTC. The chain combines TRBV7-9 with TRBJ2-1, with D possibly matching TRBD2 (6 bases). The germline V and J ends were trimmed by 5 bases and 7 bases, with 21 bases remaining between them. The germline gives CDR1 SEHNR, CDR2 FQNEAQ (reference sequence). CDR3 length: 16 residues.

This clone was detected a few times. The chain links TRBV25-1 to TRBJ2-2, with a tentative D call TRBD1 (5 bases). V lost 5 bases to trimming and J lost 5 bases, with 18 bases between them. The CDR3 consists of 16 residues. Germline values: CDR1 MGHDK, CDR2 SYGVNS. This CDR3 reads CASSNSDRRRTGELFF. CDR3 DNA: TGTGCCAGCAGTAACTCAGACAGACGTAGGACCGGGGAGCTGTTTTTT.

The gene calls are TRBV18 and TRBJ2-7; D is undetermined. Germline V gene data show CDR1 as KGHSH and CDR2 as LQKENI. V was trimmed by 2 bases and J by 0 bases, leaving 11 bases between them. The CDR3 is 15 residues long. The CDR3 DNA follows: TGTGCCAGCTCACCAAGGCAGGCGAGCTCCTACGAGCAGTACTTC. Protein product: CASSPRQASSYEQYF.

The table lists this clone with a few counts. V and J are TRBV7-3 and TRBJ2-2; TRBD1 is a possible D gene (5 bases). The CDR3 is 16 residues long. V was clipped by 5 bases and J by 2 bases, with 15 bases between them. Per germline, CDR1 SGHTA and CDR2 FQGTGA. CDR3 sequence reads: CASSLRQPFNTGELFF. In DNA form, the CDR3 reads TGTGCCAGCAGCCTTCGACAGCCCTTTAACACCGGGGAGCTGTTTTTT.

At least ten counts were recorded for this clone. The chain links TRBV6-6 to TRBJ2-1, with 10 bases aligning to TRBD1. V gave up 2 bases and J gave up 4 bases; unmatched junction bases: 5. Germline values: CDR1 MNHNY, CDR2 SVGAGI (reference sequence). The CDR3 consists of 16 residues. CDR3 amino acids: CASSYLGTGDYNEQFF. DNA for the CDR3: TGTGCCAGCAGTTACCTTGGGACAGGGGATTACAATGAGCAGTTCTTC.

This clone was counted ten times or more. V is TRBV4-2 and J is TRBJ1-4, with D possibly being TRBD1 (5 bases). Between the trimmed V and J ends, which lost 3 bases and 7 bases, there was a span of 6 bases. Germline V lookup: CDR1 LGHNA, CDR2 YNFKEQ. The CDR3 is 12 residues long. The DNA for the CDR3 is TGTGCCAGCAGCCAGACAGTTGAAAAACTGTTTTTT. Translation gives CASSQTVEKLFF.

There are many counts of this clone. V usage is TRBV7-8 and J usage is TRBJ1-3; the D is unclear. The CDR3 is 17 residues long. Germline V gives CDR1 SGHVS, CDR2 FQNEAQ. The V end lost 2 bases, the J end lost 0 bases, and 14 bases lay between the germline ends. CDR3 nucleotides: TGTGCCAGCAGCTTATATGGGCAGGTCCTCTCTGGAAACACCATATATTTT. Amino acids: CASSLYGQVLSGNTIYF. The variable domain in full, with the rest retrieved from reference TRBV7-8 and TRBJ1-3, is GAGVSQSPRYKVAKRGQDVALRCDPISGHVSLFWYQQALGQGPEFLTYFQNEAQLDKSGLPSDRFFAERPEGSVSTLKIQRTQQEDSAVYLCASSLYGQVLSGNTIYFGEGSWLTVV.

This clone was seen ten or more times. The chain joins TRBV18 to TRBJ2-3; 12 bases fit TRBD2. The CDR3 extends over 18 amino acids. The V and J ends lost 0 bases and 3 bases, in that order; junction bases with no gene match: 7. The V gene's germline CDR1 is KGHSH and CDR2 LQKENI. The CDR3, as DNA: TGTGCCAGCTCACCACCGACACTAGCGGGGGGCAAGACAGATACGCAGTATTTT. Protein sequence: CASSPPTLAGGKTDTQYF.

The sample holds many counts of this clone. The CDR3: CAISEHGGTGDNEQFF. The CDR3 DNA follows: TGTGCCATCAGTGAACACGGGGGGACAGGAGACAATGAGCAGTTCTTC. V and J are TRBV10-3 and TRBJ2-1; tentative D call: TRBD1 (8 bases). The CDR3 has 16 residues. CDR1 and CDR2 from the germline V gene are ENHRY and SYGVKD. Between the trimmed V and J ends, which lost 3 bases and 5 bases, there was a span of 17 bases.

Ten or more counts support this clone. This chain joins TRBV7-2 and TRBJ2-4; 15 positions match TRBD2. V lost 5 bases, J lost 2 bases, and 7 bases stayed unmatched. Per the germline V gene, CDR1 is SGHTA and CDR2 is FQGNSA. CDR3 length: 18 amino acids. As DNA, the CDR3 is TGTGCCAGCAGCGAACCGGGACTAGCGGGGGGCACCAAAAACATTCAGTACTTC. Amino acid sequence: CASSEPGLAGGTKNIQYF.

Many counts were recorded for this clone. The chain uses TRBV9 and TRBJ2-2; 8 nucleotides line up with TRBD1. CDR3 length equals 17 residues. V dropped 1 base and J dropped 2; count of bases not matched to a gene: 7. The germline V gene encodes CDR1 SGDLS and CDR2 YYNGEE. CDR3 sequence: CASSVPRGQGNTGELFF. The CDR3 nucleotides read TGTGCCAGCAGCGTACCCCGAGGACAGGGAAACACCGGGGAGCTGTTTTTT.

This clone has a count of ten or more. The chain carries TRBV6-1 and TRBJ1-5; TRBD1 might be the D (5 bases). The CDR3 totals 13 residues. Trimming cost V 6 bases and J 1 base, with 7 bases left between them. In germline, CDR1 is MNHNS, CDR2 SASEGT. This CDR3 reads CASRTESNQPQHF. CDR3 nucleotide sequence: TGTGCCAGCAGGACAGAGAGCAATCAGCCCCAGCATTTT.

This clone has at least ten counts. DNA for the CDR3: TGTGCCAGCAGTGAAGACCGGGGACTAGCGGGTGGGGAGACCCAGTACTTC. Its translation: CASSEDRGLAGGETQYF. The V call is TRBV6-1, the J call TRBJ2-5, with TRBD2 matching over 12 bases. Germline CDR1 MNHNS, CDR2 SASEGT. The CDR3 has 17 residues. V shed 1 base and J 5 bases; nucleotides not matched to a gene: 8.

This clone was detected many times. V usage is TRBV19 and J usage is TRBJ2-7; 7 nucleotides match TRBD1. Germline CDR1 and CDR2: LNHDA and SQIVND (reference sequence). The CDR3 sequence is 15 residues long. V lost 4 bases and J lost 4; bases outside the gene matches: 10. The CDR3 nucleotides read TGTGCCAGTAGTACGCAAGGGGGCGGGCGGTACGAGCAGTACTTC. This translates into CASSTQGGGRYEQYF. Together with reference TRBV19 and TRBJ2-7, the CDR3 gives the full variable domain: DGGITQSPKYLFRKEGQNVTLSCEQNLNHDAMYWYRQDPGQGLRLIYYSQIVNDFQKGDIAEGYSVSREKKESFPLTVTSAQKNPTAFYLCASSTQGGGRYEQYFGPGTRLTVT.

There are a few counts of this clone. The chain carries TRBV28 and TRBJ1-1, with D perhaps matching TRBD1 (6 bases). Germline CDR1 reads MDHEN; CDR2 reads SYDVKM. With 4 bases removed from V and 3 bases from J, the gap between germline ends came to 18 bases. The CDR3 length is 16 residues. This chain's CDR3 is CASSSQTGGGDTEAFF. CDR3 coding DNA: TGTGCCAGCAGTTCCCAAACTGGGGGGGGCGACACTGAAGCTTTCTTT.

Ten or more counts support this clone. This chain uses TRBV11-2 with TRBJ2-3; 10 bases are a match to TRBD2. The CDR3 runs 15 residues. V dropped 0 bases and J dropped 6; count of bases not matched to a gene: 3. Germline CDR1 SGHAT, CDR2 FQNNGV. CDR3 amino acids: CASSLELAGFDTQYF. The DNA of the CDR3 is TGTGCCAGCAGCTTAGAACTAGCGGGGTTTGATACGCAGTATTTT.

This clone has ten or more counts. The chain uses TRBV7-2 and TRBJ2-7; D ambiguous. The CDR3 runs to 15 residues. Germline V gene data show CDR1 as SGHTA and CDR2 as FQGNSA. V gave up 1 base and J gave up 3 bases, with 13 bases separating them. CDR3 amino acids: CASSLDGGSSYEQYF. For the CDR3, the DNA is TGTGCCAGCAGCTTAGATGGCGGCTCAAGCTACGAGCAGTACTTC. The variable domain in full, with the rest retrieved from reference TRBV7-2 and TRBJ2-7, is GAGVSQSPSNKVTEKGKDVELRCDPISGHTALYWYRQSLGQGLEFLIYFQGNSAPDKSGLPSDRFSAERTGGSVSTLTIQRTQQEDSAVYLCASSLDGGSSYEQYFGPGTRLTVT.

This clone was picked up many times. The CDR3, as DNA: TGCGCCAGCAGCCAAGATCTTACAGGAAAAACCGGGGAGCTGTTTTTT. It yields the protein CASSQDLTGKTGELFF. The rearrangement links TRBV4-1 to TRBJ2-2; TRBD1 is a possible D gene (5 bases). This CDR3 is built from 16 residues. V dropped 0 bases and J dropped 5 bases, with 13 bases sitting between them. CDR1 is MGHRA, CDR2 YSYEKL, per germline.